This entry is about one TCR beta chain. There is no known antigen for this receptor. For this receptor, the gene names and germline sequences are taken from the mouse. The read is 1 residue too short to cover the CDR3 end, so that end is filled in from the germline J gene. The germline V gene (reference sequence) provides CDR1 KGHPV and CDR2 FQNQEV. Relative to germline, V is 0 bases shorter and J is 3 bases shorter, with 6 bases between their ends. The CDR3 has 14 amino acids, counting the end cysteine and phenylalanine. Part of the CDR3 DNA is given, 39 bases translated from base 1. This entry belongs to a study of tissue T cells after allogeneic stem cell transplantation (dated by TCRdb to between 2021 and 2022). About the study as a whole: TCR beta repertoires were profiled across many tissues obtained from research autopsies of patients with and without GVHD, as well as in mouse models of GVHD. The human arm was conducted as a prospective observational study, and neither blinding nor randomization was performed.

The intended sense of this specimen's time point label: mouse harvest day 14 after allogeneic transplant. Each mouse graft consisted of 10^7 T-cell-depleted bone marrow cells plus 10^6 splenic CD5+ T cells and was given by tail vein injection. GVHD in mice was modeled with a major MHC-mismatch B6 (H2b) into BALB/c (H2d) model, and tissues were profiled at day 7 or 14. Mouse tissues and retro-orbital blood were harvested on day 7 or 14 post-transplant using separate sterile tools per animal; livers were flushed beforehand. Before genomic DNA was isolated with the DNeasy Blood & Tissue Kit, mouse tissues were minced with razor blades in buffered saline. Overall results and qualifications from the work: In both patients and mice, T cells from blood and spleen covered only a limited part of the TCR repertoire found in tissues. Within patients, how anatomically similar tissues were was a major factor shaping TCR repertoire composition, regardless of disease or transplant status. Few T cell clones were found to be shared across patients, but shared repertoire signatures across patients were revealed in a tissue-specific fashion by motif-based clustering. The study did not determine which tissue TCRs were alloreactive or antigen-specific, and some clones might have been persisting host cells. A small and clinically heterogeneous patient cohort was studied, and sampling depth was acknowledged as a limitation.

Library preparation was by the immunoSEQ multiplex PCR assay. Adaptive Biotechnologies performed TCRbeta CDR3 sequencing at survey depth and reported CDR3 sequences, V/J genes, productive frequency, and template counts. TCR beta CDR3 regions were amplified from genomic DNA instead of RNA. Turning to the authors' computational methods: Pairwise repertoire overlap between tissues was quantified with Jensen-Shannon divergence, where 1 means complete divergence and 0 identical. Tissues were grouped by single-linkage agglomerative hierarchical clustering of pairwise JSD values, and the clustering results were shown as dendrograms. GLIPH2 was run on all patient samples with simulation_depth 1000, kmer_min_depth 3 and cdr3_length_cutoff 8, and groups with more than two unique CDR3s were retained. A standardized tissue-overlap score was generated by extrapolating Jaccard GLIPH-group overlap across patients to a standard repertoire size of 1000 clones. To look at how diversity was associated with clinical or experimental variables, linear mixed-effect models were used, with tissue treated as a fixed effect and individual treated as a random effect. TCRdb stores this immuneACCESS table with in-frame sequences only. Part of the clones is absent; in the studies checked, under half of the shortfall reflects unresolved V genes, and no reason is known for the rest. V, J and clone size reflect that table, while D and trimming were determined from the DNA. This sample holds approximately 8,800 clones; 37% were observed only once. The ten top clones hold around 3% of the sample.

The receptor was derived from a female BALB/c mouse given C57BL/6 T cells with graft-versus-host disease after an allogeneic hematopoietic cell transplant. The chain uses TRBV26 and TRBJ2-1, with a tentative D gene TRBD1 over 6 matching bases. Material: skin. The covered CDR3 bases are TGTGCCAGCAGTCTGTCGGACAGCTATGCTGAGCAGTTC. Protein translation: CASSLSDSYAEQF. The entire CDR3 sequence reads CASSLSDSYAEQFF.